The 10 T cell receptor beta chains in this list originate from one sample, sequenced in a study of cytomegalovirus exposure and HLA in healthy donors. 13 Jbeta primers and 60 Vbeta primers were used for the PCR. Here immunoSEQ multiplex PCR was the method, and the copy in TCRdb shows in-frame clones only, minus some. Among 160,000 or so clones listed, about three quarters were seen once. The source material was PBMCs. All receptors come from a middle-aged woman in good health and CMV-seropositive.

About this clone itself: Sequence at one end of the junction differs from germline and may be a read error. The genes are TRBV5-4 and TRBJ2-6; 8 bases are a match to TRBD1. Germline values: CDR1 SGHNT, CDR2 YYREEE (reference sequence). The CDR3 covers 17 residues. In nucleotides, the CDR3 is TGTGCCAGCCTCAGGGCCGGGACAGGAACTGGGGCCAACGGCCTGACTTTC. This translates into CASLRAGTGTGANGLTF. Based on the CDR3 plus reference TRBV5-4 and TRBJ2-6, the full variable domain is ETGVTQSPTHLIKTRGQQVTLRCSSQSGHNTVSWYQQALGQGPQFIFQYYREEENGRGNFPPRFSGLQFPNYSSELNVNALELDDSALYLCASLRAGTGTGANGLTFGAGSRLTVL.

The V call is TRBV28, the J call TRBJ1-5; 7 nucleotides line up with TRBD1. V lost 8 bases and J lost 6; bases outside the gene matches: 13. Germline V gene data show CDR1 as MDHEN and CDR2 as SYDVKM. The CDR3 is made up of 15 amino acids. The CDR3 region has the DNA TGTGCCAGCCGGGCTGGGGAAACAGGGGTTCAGCCCCAGCATTTT. Translating it yields CASRAGETGVQPQHF.

The rearrangement joins TRBV4-2 to TRBJ2-1; 11 bases agree with TRBD2. CDR1 is LGHNA and CDR2 is YNFKEQ in the germline V gene. This CDR3 contains 18 residues. Trimming removed 0 bases from V and 9 bases from J; junction bases left unmatched: 13. This chain's CDR3 is CASSQDRASGGSLGEQFF. The CDR3 nucleotides are TGTGCCAGCAGCCAAGATCGGGCTAGCGGGGGGTCCTTAGGTGAGCAGTTCTTC.

The genes are TRBV14 and TRBJ1-1; D is perhaps TRBD1 (5 bases). Germline V lookup: CDR1 SGHDN, CDR2 FVKESK. The V and J ends lost 4 bases and 2 bases respectively, with 8 bases between them. The CDR3 spans 13 residues. CDR3 sequence: CASSRDRNTEAFF. As DNA, the CDR3 is TGTGCCAGCAGCCGAGACAGAAACACTGAAGCTTTCTTT.

This clone was detected a few times. This rearrangement joins TRBV13 to TRBJ1-1; TRBD1 might be the D (5 bases). The germline V gene has CDR1 PRHDT and CDR2 FYEKMQ (reference sequence). This CDR3 spans 14 amino acids. V lost 2 bases and J lost 6, with 13 bases in between. In DNA form, the CDR3 reads TGTGCCAGCAGCTTAAAAGACAGAAAGGCTGAAGCTTTCTTT. Its translation is CASSLKDRKAEAFF.

CDR3 amino acids: CASSLSGGNVRSNEQFF. The CDR3 DNA follows: TGTGCCAGCAGCTTGTCGGGGGGGAACGTAAGGTCCAATGAGCAGTTCTTC. The V call is TRBV11-1, the J call TRBJ2-1, with 8 nucleotides matching TRBD2. The CDR3 is 17 amino acids. V was clipped by 3 bases and J by 6 bases; unmatched bases: 13. The germline CDR1 and CDR2 sequences are SGHAT and FQDESV (reference sequence).

This chain joins TRBV6-6 and TRBJ1-1; TRBD1 agrees at 8 bases. This CDR3 comprises 16 residues. Germline V gene data show CDR1 as MNHNY and CDR2 as SVGAGI (reference sequence). Trimming removed 4 bases from V and 1 base from J; junction bases left unmatched: 8. The CDR3 DNA reads TGTGCCAGCAGTTCTGGATGGGACAGGAAGAACACTGAAGCTTTCTTT. As protein: CASSSGWDRKNTEAFF.

The chain couples TRBV5-6 to TRBJ1-1; possible D gene TRBD1, 5 bases. Trimming pared 1 base from V and 2 bases from J, leaving 9 bases between. CDR3 length equals 14 residues. From germline, CDR1 is SGHDT and CDR2 YYEEEE. CDR3 bases: TGTGCCAGCAGCTTGTTGGACATTAACACTGAAGCTTTCTTT. Its translation: CASSLLDINTEAFF.

The chain carries TRBV19 and TRBJ1-2, with D uncertain. Trimming shortened V by 5 bases and J by 0 bases, and 7 bases separated the two germline ends. The CDR3 sequence is 13 residues long. Germline assignment: CDR1 LNHDA and CDR2 SQIVND (reference sequence). The CDR3 DNA sequence: TGTGCCAGTAGTTTCGGTTCTAACTATGGCTACACCTTC. Translating gives CASSFGSNYGYTF.

This clone was observed a handful of times. The chain links TRBV29-1 to TRBJ2-1; no reliable D call. The germline V and J ends were trimmed by 3 bases and 2 bases, with 8 bases remaining between them. This CDR3 is built from 13 residues. From germline, CDR1 is SQVTM and CDR2 ANQGSEA. As DNA, the CDR3 is TGCAGCGTTGAGTTACAACCCTACAATGAGCAGTTCTTC. As protein: CSVELQPYNEQFF.